This T cell receptor beta chain was identified in a study of shared clonotypes between healthy human individuals (TCRdb year 2020). Regarding the research as a whole: The cohort included three men and a couple of women between 18 and 49 years of age. For each donor, CD4 naive and CD4 memory were each run on three plates, CD8 naive on two plates, and CD8 memory on one plate. Libraries were prepared and TCR repertoires were sequenced by different laboratories using diverse techniques, in order to increase sequencing depth and limit assay-specific biases. Between about 0.85 and 10 billion PBMCs per donor were obtained by leukapheresis. To estimate repertoire size and how much clonotype sharing occurs between individuals, the study deeply sequenced the blood TCR repertoires of a handful of healthy adults.

To note about this clone: The antigen it recognizes is unknown. Per-base qualities were not stored, and no clone one base away is much larger.

Study-wide findings and limitations: Pairwise subsampling indicated that sequencing depth was expected to affect the degree of clonotype sharing among donors. Rarefaction of sorted-subset datasets indicated incomplete sequencing despite the large sequencing depth. Naive subsets generally had larger estimated clonotype richness than memory subsets. Compared with non-shared clonotypes, the clonotypes found in all four sorted-subset donors had higher generation probabilities. Because the study included a small number of donors, the genetic and exposure-history diversity represented was limited. About 4.5% of naive CD4, 3% to 4% of naive CD8, 2.3% of memory CD4, and less than 0.45% of memory CD8 clonotypes were shared across several donors. Sampling was restricted to blood, and TCR repertoires in tissue are likely to differ from TCR repertoires in blood.

Healthy HIV-negative adults with no recently reported acute infections or vaccinations were included as donors. Every donor was a Caucasian adult living in Nashville, Tennessee, USA. CD4+ T cells were enriched by magnetic negative selection; naive cells were then positively selected on CD45RA, and the negative fraction formed the memory subset. After blood collection by leukapheresis, PBMCs were isolated using Ficoll-Histopaque density gradient centrifugation and then cryopreserved in the vapor phase of liquid nitrogen. Analytical flow cytometry was used to check the purity and quantity of every magnetically sorted T cell population. Each sorted fraction had its genomic DNA isolated and then quantified by UV absorbance on a Nanodrop 2000c. Between the V and J ends, shortened by 1 base and 15 bases respectively, the junction contains 4 bases. CDR1 and CDR2, looked up from the germline V gene, are LGHNA and YNFKEQ. The CDR3, from cysteine to phenylalanine, totals 10 residues. Just the 30-base CDR3 DNA is kept, in frame starting at base 1.

TCR CDR3 regions were amplified from genomic DNA by multiplex PCR using the deep immunoSEQ assay. Extracted genomic DNA from each cell subset was spread evenly across all wells of several immunoSEQ 96-well plates, with each plate serving as a replicate. For sorted subsets, each replicate PCR was loaded with around 200 ng genomic DNA, equivalent to about 33,000 T cell genomes. Purified libraries were quantified with a Qubit 3.0 fluorometer, sized on a Bioanalyzer 2100, and re-quantified with the KAPA Library Quantification kit. Each immunoSEQ 96-well plate was sequenced on its own single-read 150-cycle Illumina NextSeq 550 flow cell. The study's own analysis went as follows. Because the immunoSEQ output held only junctional sequences and lacked quality scores, the filtering could not match the filtering applied to full-length reads. Sequences were annotated with PyIR, a Python wrapper for IgBLAST v1.9, using IMGT germline references to assign V/J genes and CDR3. Reads were removed for weak V/J assignments (E-value above 1e-6), missing CDR3, stop codons, out-of-frame junctions, or ambiguous translated residues. V3J clonotypes were defined as sequences sharing an identical inferred V gene, J gene, and CDR3 amino acid sequence. To compute the percentage overlap between repertoires, the number of shared unique clonotypes was divided by the size of the smaller repertoire. Three approaches were used to assess repertoire richness: RTK rarefaction, the Chao1 estimator, and Recon v2.1 estimates of unobserved clonotypes. Generation probabilities were computed with OLGA for all TCRbeta clonotypes obtained by the gDNA method from a few donors. TCRdb took this table from immuneACCESS and kept in-frame rearrangements with V and J called. Such tables lack part of the clones; where checked against another copy, unresolved V genes explain under half of the gap, and the rest is unexplained. The V and J calls and clone size were taken over from that table, and D and trimming were inferred from the DNA. For this sample there are fewer than 1.4 million clones; 78% appear just once. Of the sample, roughly 0.65% falls within the top ten clones.

This clonotype was obtained from a man aged 18 to 29 in good health. Some clones in this sample may be carry-over from other donors' samples. The V and J segments used are TRBV4-2 and TRBJ1-6; the D gene assignment is ambiguous. The source material was memory CD4+ T cells from PBMCs. Interpreted using the paper, the cell subset or site label stands for: CD45RA-negative fraction. CDR3 protein: CASSQGLLHF. The DNA sequence reads TGTGCCAGCAGCCAAGGTCTCCTCCACTTT.